Sequencing of this T cell receptor (beta chain) was carried out in a study of blood T cells in healthy people across ages. Study context: About one barcoded beta molecule per two T cells was captured by template switching.

Findings and caveats of the study: Long-lived donors had more naive CD4+ cells and higher diversity than aged donors.

Donation came from healthy Caucasian individuals in Russia who were aged roughly 6 to 95. Turning to this clonotype: Its antigen is still unknown.

A second about 7 to 12 cycle PCR used barcoded and J-beta primers. Every cDNA molecule carried a tag from a template-switch adaptor bearing 12 random nucleotides. One entry per CDR3 protein results from TCRdb running MiXCR on the 5' RACE reads. The sample lists fewer than 800,000 distinct CDR3 sequences; over 45% were seen once. The V gene's germline CDR1 is SNHLY and CDR2 FYNNEI. This CDR3 has 16 amino acids. The ends lost 4 bases at V and 2 bases at J; junction bases unmatched: 7. The rearrangement uses TRBV2 and TRBJ1-4, with 7 nucleotides matching TRBD1. This TCR was sampled from a woman aged 60-75 years in good health. The sequencing sample was made of blood. CDR3 loop: CASSAQGRRTNEKLFF. DNA for the CDR3: TGTGCCAGCAGTGCACAGGGGCGCAGGACTAATGAAAAACTGTTTTTT.